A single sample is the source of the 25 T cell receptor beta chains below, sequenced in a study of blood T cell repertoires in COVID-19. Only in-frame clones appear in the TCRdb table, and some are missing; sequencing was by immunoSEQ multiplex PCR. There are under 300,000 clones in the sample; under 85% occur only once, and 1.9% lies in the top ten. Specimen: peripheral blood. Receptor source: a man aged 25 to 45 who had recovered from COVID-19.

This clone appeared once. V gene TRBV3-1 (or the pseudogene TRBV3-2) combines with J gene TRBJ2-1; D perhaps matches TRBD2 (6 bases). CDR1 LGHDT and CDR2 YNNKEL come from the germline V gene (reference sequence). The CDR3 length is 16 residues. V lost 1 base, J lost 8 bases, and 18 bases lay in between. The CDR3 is CASSQGAGTPSYEQFF. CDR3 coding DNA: TGTGCCAGCAGCCAAGGGGCCGGGACTCCAAGCTATGAGCAGTTCTTC.

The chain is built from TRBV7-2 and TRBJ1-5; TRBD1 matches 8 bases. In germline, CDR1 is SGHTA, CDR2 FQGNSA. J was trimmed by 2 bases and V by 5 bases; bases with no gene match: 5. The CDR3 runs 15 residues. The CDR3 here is CASSKQTGGNQPQHF. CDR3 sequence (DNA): TGTGCCAGCAGCAAACAGACAGGGGGCAATCAGCCCCAGCATTTT.

CDR3: CASSTDRTLTYNEQFF. For the CDR3, the DNA is TGTGCCAGCAGCACGGACAGGACCCTAACCTACAATGAGCAGTTCTTC. The V and J genes are TRBV5-6 and TRBJ2-1, with 7 nucleotides matching TRBD1. The CDR3 is made up of 16 amino acids. The germline gives CDR1 SGHDT, CDR2 YYEEEE. The junction had 9 bases not matched to a gene; V was cut back by 4 bases and J by 2 bases.

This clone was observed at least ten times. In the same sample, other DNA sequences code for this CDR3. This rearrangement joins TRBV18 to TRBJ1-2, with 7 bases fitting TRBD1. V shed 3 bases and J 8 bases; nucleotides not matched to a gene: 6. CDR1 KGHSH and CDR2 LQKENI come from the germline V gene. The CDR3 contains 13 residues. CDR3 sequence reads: CASSPDREYGYTF. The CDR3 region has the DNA TGTGCCAGCTCACCCGACAGGGAGTACGGCTACACCTTC.

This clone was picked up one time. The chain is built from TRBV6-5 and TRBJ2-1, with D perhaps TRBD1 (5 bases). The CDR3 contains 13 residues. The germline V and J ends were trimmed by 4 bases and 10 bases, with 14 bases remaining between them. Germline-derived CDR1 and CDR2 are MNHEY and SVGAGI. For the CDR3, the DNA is TGTGCCAGCAGTTCCCATGGGGCTCAGGAGCAGTTCTTC. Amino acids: CASSSHGAQEQFF.

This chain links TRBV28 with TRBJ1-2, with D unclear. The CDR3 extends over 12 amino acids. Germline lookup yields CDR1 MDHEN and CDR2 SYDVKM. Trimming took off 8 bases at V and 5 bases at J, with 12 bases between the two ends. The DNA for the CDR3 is TGTGCCAGCGAGGCGAGGCGGTATGGCTACACCTTC. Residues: CASEARRYGYTF.

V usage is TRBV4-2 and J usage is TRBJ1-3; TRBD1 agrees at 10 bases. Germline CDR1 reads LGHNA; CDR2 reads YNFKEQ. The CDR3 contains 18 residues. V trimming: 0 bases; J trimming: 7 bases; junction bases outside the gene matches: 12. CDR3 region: CASSQDFVGQGNLNTIYF. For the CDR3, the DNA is TGTGCCAGCAGCCAAGATTTTGTGGGACAGGGGAATCTCAACACCATATATTTT.

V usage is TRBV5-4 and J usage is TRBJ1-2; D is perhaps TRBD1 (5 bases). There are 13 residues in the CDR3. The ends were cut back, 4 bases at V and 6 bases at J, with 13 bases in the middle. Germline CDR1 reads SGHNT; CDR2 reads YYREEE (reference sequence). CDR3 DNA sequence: TGTGCCAGCAGCGGGGCGGCAGGGAATGGCTACACCTTC. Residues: CASSGAAGNGYTF.

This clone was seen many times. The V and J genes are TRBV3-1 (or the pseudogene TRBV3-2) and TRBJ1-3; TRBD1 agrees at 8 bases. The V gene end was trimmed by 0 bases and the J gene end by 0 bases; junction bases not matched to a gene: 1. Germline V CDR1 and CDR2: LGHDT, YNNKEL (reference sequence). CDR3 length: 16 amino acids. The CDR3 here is CASSQDRGPSGNTIYF. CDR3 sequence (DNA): TGTGCCAGCAGCCAAGACAGGGGGCCCTCTGGAAACACCATATATTTT.

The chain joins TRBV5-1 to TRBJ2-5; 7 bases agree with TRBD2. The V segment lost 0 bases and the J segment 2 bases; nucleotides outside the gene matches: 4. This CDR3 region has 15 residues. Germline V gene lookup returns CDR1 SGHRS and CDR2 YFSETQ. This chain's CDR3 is CASSLAASGQETQYF. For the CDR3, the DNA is TGCGCCAGCAGCTTGGCCGCTAGCGGACAAGAGACCCAGTACTTC.

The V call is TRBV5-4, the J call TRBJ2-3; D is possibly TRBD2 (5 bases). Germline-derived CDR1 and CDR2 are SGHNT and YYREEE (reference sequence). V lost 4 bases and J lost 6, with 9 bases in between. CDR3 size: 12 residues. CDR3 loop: CASSPPGDTQYF. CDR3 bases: TGTGCCAGCAGCCCGCCGGGGGATACGCAGTATTTT. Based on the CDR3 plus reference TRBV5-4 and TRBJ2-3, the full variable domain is ETGVTQSPTHLIKTRGQQVTLRCSSQSGHNTVSWYQQALGQGPQFIFQYYREEENGRGNFPPRFSGLQFPNYSSELNVNALELDDSALYLCASSPPGDTQYFGPGTRLTVL.

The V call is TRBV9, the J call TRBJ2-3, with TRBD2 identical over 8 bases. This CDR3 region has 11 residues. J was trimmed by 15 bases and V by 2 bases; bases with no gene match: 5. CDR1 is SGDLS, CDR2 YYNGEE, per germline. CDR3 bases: TGTGCCAGCAGCGTCGGGGGGGCCCAATATTTT. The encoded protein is CASSVGGAQYF. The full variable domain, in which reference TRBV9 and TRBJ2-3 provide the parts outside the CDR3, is DSGVTQTPKHLITATGQRVTLRCSPRSGDLSVYWYQQSLDQGLQFLIQYYNGEERAKGNILERFSAQQFPDLHSELNLSSLELGDSALYFCASSVGGAQYFGPGTRLTVL.

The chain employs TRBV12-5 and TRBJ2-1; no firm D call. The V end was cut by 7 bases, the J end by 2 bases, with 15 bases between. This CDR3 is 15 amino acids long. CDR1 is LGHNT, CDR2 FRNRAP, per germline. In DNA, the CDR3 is TGTGCTAGTGCCCTCGGCGGTCCTGCCTACAATGAGCAGTTCTTC. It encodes CASALGGPAYNEQFF.

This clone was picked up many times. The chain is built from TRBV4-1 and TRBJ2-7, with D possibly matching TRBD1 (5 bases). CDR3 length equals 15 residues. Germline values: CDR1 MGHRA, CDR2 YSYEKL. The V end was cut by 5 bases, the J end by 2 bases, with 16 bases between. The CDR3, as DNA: TGCGCCAGCAGCTTGACCACAGGTTGGACCTACGAGCAGTACTTC. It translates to CASSLTTGWTYEQYF.

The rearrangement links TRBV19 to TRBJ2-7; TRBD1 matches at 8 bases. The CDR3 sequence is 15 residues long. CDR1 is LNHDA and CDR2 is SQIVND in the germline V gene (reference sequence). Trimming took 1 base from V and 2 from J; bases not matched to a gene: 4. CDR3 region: CASSIAAGGPYEQYF. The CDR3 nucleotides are TGTGCCAGTAGTATAGCGGCAGGGGGCCCCTACGAGCAGTACTTC.

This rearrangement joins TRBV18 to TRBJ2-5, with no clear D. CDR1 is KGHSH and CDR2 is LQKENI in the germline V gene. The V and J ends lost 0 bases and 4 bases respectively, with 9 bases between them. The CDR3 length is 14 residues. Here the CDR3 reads CASSPPSPRETQYF. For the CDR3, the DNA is TGTGCCAGCTCACCACCTAGCCCCCGAGAGACCCAGTACTTC. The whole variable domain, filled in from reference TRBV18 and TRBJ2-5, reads NAGVMQNPRHLVRRRGQEARLRCSPMKGHSHVYWYRQLPEEGLKFMVYLQKENIIDESGMPKERFSAEFPKEGPSILRIQQVVRGDSAAYFCASSPPSPRETQYFGPGTRLLVL.

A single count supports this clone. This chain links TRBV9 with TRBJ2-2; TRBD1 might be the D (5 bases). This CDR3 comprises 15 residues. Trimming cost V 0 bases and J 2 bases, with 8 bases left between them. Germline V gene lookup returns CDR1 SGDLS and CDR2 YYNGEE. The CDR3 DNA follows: TGTGCCAGCAGCGTAGAGGGGCAAAACACCGGGGAGCTGTTTTTT. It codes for CASSVEGQNTGELFF. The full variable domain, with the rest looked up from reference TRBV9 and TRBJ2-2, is DSGVTQTPKHLITATGQRVTLRCSPRSGDLSVYWYQQSLDQGLQFLIQYYNGEERAKGNILERFSAQQFPDLHSELNLSSLELGDSALYFCASSVEGQNTGELFFGEGSRLTVL.

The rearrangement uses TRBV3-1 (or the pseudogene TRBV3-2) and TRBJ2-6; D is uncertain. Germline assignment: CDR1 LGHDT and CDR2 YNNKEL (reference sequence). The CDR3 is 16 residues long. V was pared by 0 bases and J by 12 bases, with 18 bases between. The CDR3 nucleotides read TGTGCCAGCAGCCAAGATCCGAGTAATGAAGTCACCGTCCTGACTTTC. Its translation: CASSQDPSNEVTVLTF.

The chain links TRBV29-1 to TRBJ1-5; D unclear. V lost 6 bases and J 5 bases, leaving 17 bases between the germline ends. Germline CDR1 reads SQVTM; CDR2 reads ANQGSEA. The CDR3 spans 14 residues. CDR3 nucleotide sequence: TGCAGCGTCGGCCTAGACTCCCTTTATCAGCCCCAGCATTTT. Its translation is CSVGLDSLYQPQHF. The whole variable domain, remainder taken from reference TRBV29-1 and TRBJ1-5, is SAVISQKPSRDICQRGTSLTIQCQVDSQVTMMFWYRQQPGQSLTLIATANQGSEATYESGFVIDKFPISRPNLTFSTLTVSNMSPEDSSIYLCSVGLDSLYQPQHFGDGTRLSIL.

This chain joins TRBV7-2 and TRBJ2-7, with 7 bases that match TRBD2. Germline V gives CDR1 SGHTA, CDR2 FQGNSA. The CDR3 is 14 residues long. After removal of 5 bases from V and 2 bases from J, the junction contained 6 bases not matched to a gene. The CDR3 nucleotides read TGTGCCAGCAGCCCGTACGGGGGGACCTACGAGCAGTACGTC. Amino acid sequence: CASSPYGGTYEQYV.

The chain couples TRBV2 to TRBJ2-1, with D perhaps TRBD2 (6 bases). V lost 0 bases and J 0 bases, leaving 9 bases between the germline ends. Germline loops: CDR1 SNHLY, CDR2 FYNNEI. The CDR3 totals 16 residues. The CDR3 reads CASSEAQAGSYNEQFF. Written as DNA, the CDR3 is TGTGCCAGCAGTGAAGCGCAAGCGGGCTCCTACAATGAGCAGTTCTTC.

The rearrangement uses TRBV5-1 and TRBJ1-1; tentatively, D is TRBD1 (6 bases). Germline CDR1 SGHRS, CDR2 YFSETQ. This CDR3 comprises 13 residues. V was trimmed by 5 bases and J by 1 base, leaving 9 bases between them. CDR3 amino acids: CASRGGENTEAFF. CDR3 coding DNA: TGCGCCAGCAGAGGGGGGGAGAACACTGAAGCTTTCTTT.

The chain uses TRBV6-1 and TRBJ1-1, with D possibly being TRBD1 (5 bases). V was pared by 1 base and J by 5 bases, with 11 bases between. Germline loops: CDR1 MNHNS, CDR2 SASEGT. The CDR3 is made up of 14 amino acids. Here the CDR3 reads CASSEEAGWTEAFF. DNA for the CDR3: TGTGCCAGCAGTGAAGAGGCAGGGTGGACTGAAGCTTTCTTT.

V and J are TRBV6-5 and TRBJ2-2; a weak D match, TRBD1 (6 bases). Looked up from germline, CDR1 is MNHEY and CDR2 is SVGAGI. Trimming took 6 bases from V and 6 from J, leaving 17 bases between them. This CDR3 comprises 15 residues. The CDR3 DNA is TGTGCCAGCAGGCCGGGACAATTTCTCGCCGGGGAGCTGTTTTTT. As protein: CASRPGQFLAGELFF.

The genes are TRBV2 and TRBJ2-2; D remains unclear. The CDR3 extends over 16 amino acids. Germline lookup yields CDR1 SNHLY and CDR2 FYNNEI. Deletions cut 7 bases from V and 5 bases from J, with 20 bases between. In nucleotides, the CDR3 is TGTGCCAGCAACTTCGACGCAGGTCCATCAACCGGGGAGCTGTTTTTT. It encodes CASNFDAGPSTGELFF.